The present T cell receptor beta chain was sequenced within a study of T cell responses to AZD1222 COVID-19 vaccine. The length of the CDR3 is 16 residues. V shed 3 bases, J shed 5 bases, and the junction held 9 bases outside the gene matches. Germline V gene lookup returns CDR1 ENHRY and CDR2 SYGVKD. Repertoires were generated with immunoSEQ multiplex PCR, while TCRdb's copy carries only in-frame clones and drops some. The data contain about 84,000 clones, approximately 85% of them singletons. Sequenced material: peripheral blood, taken 28 days after the second AZD1222 dose. The chain couples TRBV10-3 to TRBJ2-2, with 7 bases aligning to TRBD2. The clonotype was recovered from an adult who received the AZD1222 COVID-19 vaccine. DNA of the CDR3: TGTGCCATCAGTGACAGGCGGGGAGGGCCGACCGGGGAGCTGTTTTTT. Its translation is CAISDRRGGPTGELFF.